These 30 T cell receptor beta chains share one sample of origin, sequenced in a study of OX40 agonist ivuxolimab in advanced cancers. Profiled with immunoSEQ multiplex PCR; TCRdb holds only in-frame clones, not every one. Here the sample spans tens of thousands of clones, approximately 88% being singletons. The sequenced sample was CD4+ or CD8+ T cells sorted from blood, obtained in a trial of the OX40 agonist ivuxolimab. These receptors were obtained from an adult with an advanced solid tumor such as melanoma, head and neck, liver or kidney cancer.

The DNA for the CDR3 is TGTGCGACCAGTGACGGGGGTCAGCCCCAGCATTTT. The encoded protein is CATSDGGQPQHF. The chain has TRBV5-4 and TRBJ1-5, with a tentative D call TRBD1 (5 bases). CDR3 length: 12 amino acids. Looked up from germline, CDR1 is SGHNT and CDR2 is YYREEE (reference sequence). Filled out from reference TRBV5-4 and TRBJ1-5, the complete variable domain reads ETGVTQSPTHLIKTRGQQVTLRCSSQSGHNTVSWYQQALGQGPQFIFQYYREEENGRGNFPPRFSGLQFPNYSSELNVNALELDDSALYLCATSDGGQPQHFGDGTRLSIL.

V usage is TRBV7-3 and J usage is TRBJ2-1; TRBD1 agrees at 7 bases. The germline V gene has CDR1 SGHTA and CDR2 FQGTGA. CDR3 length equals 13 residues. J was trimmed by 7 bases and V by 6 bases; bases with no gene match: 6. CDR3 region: CASSRGGTNEQFF. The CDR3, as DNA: TGTGCCAGCAGTAGAGGGGGCACGAATGAGCAGTTCTTC.

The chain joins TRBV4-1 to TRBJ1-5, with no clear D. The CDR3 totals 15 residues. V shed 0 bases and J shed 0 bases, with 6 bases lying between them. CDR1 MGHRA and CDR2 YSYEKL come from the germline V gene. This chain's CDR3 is CASSQDFSSNQPQHF. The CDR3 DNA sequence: TGCGCCAGCAGCCAAGATTTTAGTAGCAATCAGCCCCAGCATTTT.

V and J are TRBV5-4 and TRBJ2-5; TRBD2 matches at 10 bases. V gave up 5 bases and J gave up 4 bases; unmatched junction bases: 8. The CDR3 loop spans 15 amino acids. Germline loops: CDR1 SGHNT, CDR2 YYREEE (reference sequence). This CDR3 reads CASRPSGGAPETQYF. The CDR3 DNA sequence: TGTGCCAGCAGGCCGAGCGGGGGGGCCCCAGAGACCCAGTACTTC.

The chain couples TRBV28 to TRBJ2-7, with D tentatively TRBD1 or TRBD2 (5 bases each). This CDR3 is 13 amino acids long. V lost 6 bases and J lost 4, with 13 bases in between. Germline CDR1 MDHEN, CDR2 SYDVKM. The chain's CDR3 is CASRGDGTYEQYF. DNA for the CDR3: TGTGCCAGCAGGGGGGACGGAACGTACGAGCAGTACTTC.

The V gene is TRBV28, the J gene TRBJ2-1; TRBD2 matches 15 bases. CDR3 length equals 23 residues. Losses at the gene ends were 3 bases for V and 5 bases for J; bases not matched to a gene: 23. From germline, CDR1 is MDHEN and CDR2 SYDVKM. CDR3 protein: CASSFPPYRDIGLAGGWDNEQFF. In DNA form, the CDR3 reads TGTGCCAGCAGTTTCCCCCCTTACCGGGACATAGGACTAGCGGGGGGGTGGGACAATGAGCAGTTCTTC.

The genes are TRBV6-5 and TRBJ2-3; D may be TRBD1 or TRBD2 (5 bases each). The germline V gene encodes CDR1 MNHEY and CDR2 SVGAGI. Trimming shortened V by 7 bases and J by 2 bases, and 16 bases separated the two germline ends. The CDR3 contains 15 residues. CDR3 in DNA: TGTGCCAGCACCCCCCACCGAGGGGCCACAGATACGCAGTATTTT. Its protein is CASTPHRGATDTQYF.

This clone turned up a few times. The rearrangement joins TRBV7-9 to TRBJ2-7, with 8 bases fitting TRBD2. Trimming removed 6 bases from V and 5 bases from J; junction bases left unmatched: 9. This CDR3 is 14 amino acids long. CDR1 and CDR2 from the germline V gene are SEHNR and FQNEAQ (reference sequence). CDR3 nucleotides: TGTGCCAGCAGTTCGGGCGGGGGGTTCAACGAGCAGTACTTC. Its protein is CASSSGGGFNEQYF.

CDR3 residues: CASSGTVHEQYF. For the CDR3, the DNA is TGTGCCAGCAGTGGGACAGTGCACGAGCAGTACTTC. The chain has TRBV2 and TRBJ2-7; D is possibly TRBD1 (6 bases). Germline V gene sequence: CDR1 SNHLY, CDR2 FYNNEI. CDR3 length: 12 amino acids. V lost 4 bases and J lost 5, with 9 bases in between.

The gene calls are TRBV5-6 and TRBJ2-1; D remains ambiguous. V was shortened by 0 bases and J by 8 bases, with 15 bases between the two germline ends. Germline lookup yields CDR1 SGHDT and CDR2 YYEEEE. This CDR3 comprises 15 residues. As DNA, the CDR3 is TGTGCCAGCAGCTTGGGCCACAACCGATGGGATGAGCAGTTCTTC. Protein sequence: CASSLGHNRWDEQFF.

CDR3 residues: CASSTVTGVQYF. CDR3 nucleotides: TGTGCCAGCAGCACCGTTACCGGGGTTCAGTACTTC. The chain has TRBV13 and TRBJ2-7, with a possible D match to TRBD2 (5 bases). V lost 5 bases, J lost 10 bases, and 15 bases lay in between. There are 12 residues in the CDR3. In germline, CDR1 is PRHDT, CDR2 FYEKMQ (reference sequence).

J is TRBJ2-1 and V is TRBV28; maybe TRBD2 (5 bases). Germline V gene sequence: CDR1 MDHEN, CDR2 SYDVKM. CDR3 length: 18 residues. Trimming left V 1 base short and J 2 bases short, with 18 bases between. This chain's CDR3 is CASSLSGWVGQAYNEQFF. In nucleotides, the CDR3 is TGTGCCAGCAGTTTATCGGGGTGGGTCGGTCAAGCCTACAATGAGCAGTTCTTC.

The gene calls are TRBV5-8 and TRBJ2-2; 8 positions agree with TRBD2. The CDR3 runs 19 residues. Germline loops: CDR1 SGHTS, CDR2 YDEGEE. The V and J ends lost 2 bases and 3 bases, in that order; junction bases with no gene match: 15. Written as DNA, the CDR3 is TGTGCCAGCAGCTTCCCGGCTCTTTTCGAGCGGGGGTACACCGGGGAGCTGTTTTTT. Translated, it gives CASSFPALFERGYTGELFF.

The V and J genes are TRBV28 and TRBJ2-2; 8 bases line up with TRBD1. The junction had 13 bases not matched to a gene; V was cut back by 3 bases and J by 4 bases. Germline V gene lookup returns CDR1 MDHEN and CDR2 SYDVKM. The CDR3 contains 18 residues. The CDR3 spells CASSFVWSGGDVTGELFF. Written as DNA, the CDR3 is TGTGCCAGCAGTTTCGTTTGGTCAGGGGGCGATGTCACCGGGGAGCTGTTTTTT.

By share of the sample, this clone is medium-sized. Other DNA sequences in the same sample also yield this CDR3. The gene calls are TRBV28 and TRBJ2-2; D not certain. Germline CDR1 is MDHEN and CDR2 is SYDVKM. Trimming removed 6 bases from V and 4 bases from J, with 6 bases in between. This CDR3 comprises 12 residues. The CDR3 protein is CASSPGTGELFF. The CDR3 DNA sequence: TGTGCCAGCAGCCCAGGCACCGGGGAGCTGTTTTTT.

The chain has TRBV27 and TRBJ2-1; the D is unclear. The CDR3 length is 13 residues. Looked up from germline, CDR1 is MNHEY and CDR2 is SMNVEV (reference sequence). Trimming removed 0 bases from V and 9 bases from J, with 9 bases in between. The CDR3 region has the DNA TGTGCCAGCAGTTTATCCGGGTTCTCTGAGCAGTTCTTC. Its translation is CASSLSGFSEQFF.

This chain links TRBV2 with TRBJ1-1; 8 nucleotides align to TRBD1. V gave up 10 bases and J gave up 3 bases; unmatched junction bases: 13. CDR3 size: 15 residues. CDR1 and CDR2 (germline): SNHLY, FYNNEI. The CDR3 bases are TGTGCCAAGCGAGGACAGGGTGTAATGGACACTGAAGCTTTCTTT. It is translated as CAKRGQGVMDTEAFF.

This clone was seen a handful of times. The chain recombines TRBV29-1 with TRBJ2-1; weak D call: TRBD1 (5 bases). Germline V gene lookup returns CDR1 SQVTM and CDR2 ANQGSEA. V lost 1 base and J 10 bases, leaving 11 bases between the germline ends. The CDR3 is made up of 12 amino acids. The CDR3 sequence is CSVEVGAQEQFF. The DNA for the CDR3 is TGCAGCGTTGAAGTTGGGGCACAGGAGCAGTTCTTC.

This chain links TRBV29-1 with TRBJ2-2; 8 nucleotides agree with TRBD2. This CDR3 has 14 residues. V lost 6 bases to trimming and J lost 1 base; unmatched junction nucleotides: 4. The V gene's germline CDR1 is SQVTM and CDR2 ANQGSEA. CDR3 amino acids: CSVAGGGNTGELFF. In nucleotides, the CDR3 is TGCAGCGTCGCGGGGGGCGGGAACACCGGGGAGCTGTTTTTT.

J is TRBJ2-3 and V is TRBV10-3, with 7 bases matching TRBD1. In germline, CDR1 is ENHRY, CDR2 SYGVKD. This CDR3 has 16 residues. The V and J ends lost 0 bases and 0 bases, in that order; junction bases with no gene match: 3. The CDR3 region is CAISESQGRSTDTQYF. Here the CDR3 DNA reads TGTGCCATCAGTGAGTCACAGGGGCGAAGCACAGATACGCAGTATTTT.

The CDR3 region is CASSTGSSAYGYTF. The CDR3 DNA reads TGTGCCAGCAGTACAGGGTCCAGCGCGTATGGCTACACCTTC. The chain uses TRBV6-6 and TRBJ1-2; D might be TRBD1 (6 bases). Germline CDR1 and CDR2: MNHNY and SVGAGI (reference sequence). Trimming left V 5 bases short and J 5 bases short, with 15 bases between. The CDR3 sequence is 14 residues long.

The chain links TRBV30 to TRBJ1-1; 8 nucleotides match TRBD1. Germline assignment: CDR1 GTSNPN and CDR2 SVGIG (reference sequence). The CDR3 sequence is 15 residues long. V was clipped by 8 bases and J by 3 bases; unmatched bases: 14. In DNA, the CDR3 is TGTGCCCGAGTAAATATCTTACAGGGGGACACTGAAGCTTTCTTT. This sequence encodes CARVNILQGDTEAFF.

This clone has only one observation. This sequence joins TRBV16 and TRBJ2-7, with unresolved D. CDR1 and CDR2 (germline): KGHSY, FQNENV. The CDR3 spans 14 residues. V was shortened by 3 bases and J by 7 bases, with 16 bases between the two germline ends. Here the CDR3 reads CASSHFDKDREQYF. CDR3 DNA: TGTGCCAGCAGCCATTTCGACAAAGACCGGGAGCAGTACTTC. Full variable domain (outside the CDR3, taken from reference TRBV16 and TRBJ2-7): GEEVAQTPKHLVRGEGQKAKLYCAPIKGHSYVFWYQQVLKNEFKFLISFQNENVFDETGMPKERFSAKCLPNSPCSLEIQATKLEDSAVYFCASSHFDKDREQYFGPGTRLTVT.

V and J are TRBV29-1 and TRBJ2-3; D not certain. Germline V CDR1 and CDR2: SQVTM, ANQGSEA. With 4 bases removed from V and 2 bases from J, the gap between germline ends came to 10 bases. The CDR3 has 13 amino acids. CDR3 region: CSVVVDYTDTQYF. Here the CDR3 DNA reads TGCAGCGTTGTTGTGGATTACACAGATACGCAGTATTTT.

CDR3 sequence (DNA): TGTGCCAGCAGCTTAGTCGGGGGCGCCCCGGAGACCCAGTACTTC. Translating it yields CASSLVGGAPETQYF. V usage is TRBV7-7 and J usage is TRBJ2-5, with D perhaps being TRBD1 or TRBD2 (6 bases each). Trimming cost V 1 base and J 5 bases, with 14 bases left between them. The CDR3 is 15 amino acids. Germline V gene data show CDR1 as SSHAT and CDR2 as FNYEAQ (reference sequence).

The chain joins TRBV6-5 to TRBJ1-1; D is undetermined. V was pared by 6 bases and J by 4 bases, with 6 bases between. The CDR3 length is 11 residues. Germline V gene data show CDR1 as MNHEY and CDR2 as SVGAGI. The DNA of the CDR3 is TGTGCCAGCAGGGTCGGCACTGAAGCTTTCTTT. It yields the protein CASRVGTEAFF.

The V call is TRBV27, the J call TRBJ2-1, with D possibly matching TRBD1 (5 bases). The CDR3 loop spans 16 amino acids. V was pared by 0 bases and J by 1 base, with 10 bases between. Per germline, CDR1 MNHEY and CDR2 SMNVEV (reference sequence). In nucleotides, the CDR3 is TGTGCCAGCAGTTTATCGGGGCAGTTTTCCTACAATGAGCAGTTCTTC. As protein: CASSLSGQFSYNEQFF.

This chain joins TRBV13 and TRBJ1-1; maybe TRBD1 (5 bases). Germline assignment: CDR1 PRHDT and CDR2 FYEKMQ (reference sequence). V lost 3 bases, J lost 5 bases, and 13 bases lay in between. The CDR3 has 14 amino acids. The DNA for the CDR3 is TGTGCCAGCAGCTTGCTCCCCCCAGGGACTGAAGCTTTCTTT. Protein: CASSLLPPGTEAFF.

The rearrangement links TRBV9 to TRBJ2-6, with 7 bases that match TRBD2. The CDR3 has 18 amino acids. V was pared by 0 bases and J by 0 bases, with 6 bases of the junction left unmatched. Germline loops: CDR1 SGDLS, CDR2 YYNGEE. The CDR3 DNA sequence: TGTGCCAGCAGCGTAGCGGTGGCTAGCGGCTCTGGGGCCAACGTCCTGACTTTC. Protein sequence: CASSVAVASGSGANVLTF.

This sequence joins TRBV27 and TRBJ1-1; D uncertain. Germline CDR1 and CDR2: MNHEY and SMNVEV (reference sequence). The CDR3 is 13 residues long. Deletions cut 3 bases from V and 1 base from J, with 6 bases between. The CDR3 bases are TGTGCCAGCAGTTTCGGTGGGAACACTGAAGCTTTCTTT. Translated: CASSFGGNTEAFF.